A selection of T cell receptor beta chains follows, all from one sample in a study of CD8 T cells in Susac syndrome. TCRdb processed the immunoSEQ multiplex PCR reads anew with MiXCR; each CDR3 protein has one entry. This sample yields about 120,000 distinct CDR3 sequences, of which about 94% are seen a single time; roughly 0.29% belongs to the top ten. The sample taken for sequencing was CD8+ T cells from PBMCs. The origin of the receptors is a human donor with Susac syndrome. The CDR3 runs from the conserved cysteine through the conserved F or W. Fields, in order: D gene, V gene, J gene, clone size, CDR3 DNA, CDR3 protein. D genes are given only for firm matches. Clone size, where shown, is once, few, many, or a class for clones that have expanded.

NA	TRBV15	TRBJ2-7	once	TGTGCCACCAGCACGGGGAGCAAGTACGAGCAGTACTTC	CATSTGSKYEQYF
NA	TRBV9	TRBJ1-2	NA	TGTGCCAGCAGCGTAGCTGGGGGTAACTATGGCTACACCTTC	CASSVAGGNYGYTF
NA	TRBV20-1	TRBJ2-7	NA	TGCAGTGCTAGAGAGCCCTTACAGGAGAACTACGAGCAGTACTTC	CSAREPLQENYEQYF
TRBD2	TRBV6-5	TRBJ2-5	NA	TGTGCCAGCAGTCCGTCCGGGGGACTAGGAGAGACCCAGTACTTC	CASSPSGGLGETQYF
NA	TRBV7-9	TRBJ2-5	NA	TGTGCCAGCAGCTATAGGGAGAGGGGACAAGAGACCCAGTACTTC	CASSYRERGQETQYF
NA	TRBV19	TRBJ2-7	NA	TGTGCCAGTGGAACAAGCTCCTACGAGCAGTACTTC	CASGTSSYEQYF
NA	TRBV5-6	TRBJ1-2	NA	TGTGCCAGCAGCCCCTGGGGTCGGACGGTCTATGGCTACACCTTC	CASSPWGRTVYGYTF
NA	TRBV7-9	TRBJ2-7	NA	TGTGCCAGCACGGGGCGGACCTCCTACGAGCAGTACTTC	CASTGRTSYEQYF
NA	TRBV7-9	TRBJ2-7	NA	TGTGCCAGCAGCCCAGAGGCCTACGAGCAGTACTTC	CASSPEAYEQYF
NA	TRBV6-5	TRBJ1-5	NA	TGTGCCAGCAGTCCGGAGGGGGGGCATCAGCCCCAGCATTTT	CASSPEGGHQPQHF
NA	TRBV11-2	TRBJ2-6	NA	TGTGCCAGCAGCCAAGCGGCTGGGGCCAACGTCCTGACTTTC	CASSQAAGANVLTF
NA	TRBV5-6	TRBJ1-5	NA	TGTGCCAGCAGCTTGGCCGGAGATAGCAATCAGCCCCAGCATTTT	CASSLAGDSNQPQHF
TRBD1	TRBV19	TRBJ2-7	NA	TGTGCCACGATGGGACAGGAAGGCGAGCAGTACTTC	CATMGQEGEQYF
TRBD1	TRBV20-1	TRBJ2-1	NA	TGCAGTGCTAGGGGACAGTACAATGAGCAGTTCTTC	CSARGQYNEQFF
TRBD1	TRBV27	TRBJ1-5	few	TGTGCCAGCAGTCCCGGACAGGGTGGCAATCAGCCCCAGCATTTT	CASSPGQGGNQPQHF
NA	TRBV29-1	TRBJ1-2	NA	TGCAGCGTCCTTTGGGGCTATGGCTACACCTTC	CSVLWGYGYTF
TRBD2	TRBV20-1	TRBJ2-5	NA	TGCAGTGCTAGAGATCTACTAGCGGGGGAGACCCAGTACTTC	CSARDLLAGETQYF
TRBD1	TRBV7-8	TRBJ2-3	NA	TGTGCCAGCAGCTTATATGAGGGACAGGGTTGGACAGATACGCAGTACTTT	CASSLYEGQGWTDTQYF
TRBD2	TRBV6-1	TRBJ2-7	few	TGTGCCAGTGGCCTTAGCGGGGAAATCTTCGAGCAGTACTTC	CASGLSGEIFEQYF
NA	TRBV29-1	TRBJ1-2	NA	TGCAGCGCACAGGGTTATGGCTACACCTTC	CSAQGYGYTF
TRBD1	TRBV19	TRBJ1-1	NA	TGTGCCAGTAGGAGCACAGGGGCCCTCACTGAAGCTTTCTTT	CASRSTGALTEAFF
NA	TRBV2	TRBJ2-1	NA	TGTGCCAGCAGCCGGACACGCTCCTACAATGAGCAGTTCTTC	CASSRTRSYNEQFF
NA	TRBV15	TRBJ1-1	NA	TGTGCCACCAGCGCGACAGGACACACTGAAGCTTTCTTT	CATSATGHTEAFF
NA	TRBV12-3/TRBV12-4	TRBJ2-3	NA	TGTGCCAGCAGCCCTGGAAGGCCCACAGATACGCAGTATTTT	CASSPGRPTDTQYF
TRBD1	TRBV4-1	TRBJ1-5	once	TGCGCCAGCAGCCAGGGACAGGGGATGAATCAGCCCCAGCATTTT	CASSQGQGMNQPQHF
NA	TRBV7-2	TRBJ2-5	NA	TGTGCCAGCGTGGCAGCAGTACGAGAGACCCAGTACTTC	CASVAAVRETQYF
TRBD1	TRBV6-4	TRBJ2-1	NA	TGTGCCAGCAGTGACTCGGCAGGGGGCGGGTACAATGAGCAGTTCTTC	CASSDSAGGGYNEQFF
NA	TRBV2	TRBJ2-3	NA	TGTGCCAGCAGCGGAGACCTGCCAGATACGCAGTATTTT	CASSGDLPDTQYF
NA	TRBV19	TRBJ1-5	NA	TGTGCCAGTAGTATAAGGGACGGAAATCAGCCCCAGCATTTT	CASSIRDGNQPQHF
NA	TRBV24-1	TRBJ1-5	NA	TGTGCCACCAGTGCGGGGGGCAGCAATCAGCCCCAGCATTTT	CATSAGGSNQPQHF
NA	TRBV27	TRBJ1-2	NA	TGTGCCAGCAGTTTAATTCCAGGGGCTGGGGGTGGCTACACCTTC	CASSLIPGAGGGYTF
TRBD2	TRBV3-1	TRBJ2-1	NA	TGTGCCAGCAGCCAACTAAGCGGGGTAACCTACAATGAGCAGTTCTTC	CASSQLSGVTYNEQFF
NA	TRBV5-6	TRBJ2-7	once	TGTGCCAGCAGCGTTGGATCAACGGAGCAGTACTTC	CASSVGSTEQYF
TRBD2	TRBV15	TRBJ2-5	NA	TGTGCCACCAGCAGAGACTTTAGCGGGGGGAATGAAGAGACCCAGTACTTC	CATSRDFSGGNEETQYF
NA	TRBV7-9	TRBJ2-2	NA	TGTGCCAGCAGCTTAGCGAGCAAGCTCACCGGGGAGCTGTTTTTT	CASSLASKLTGELFF
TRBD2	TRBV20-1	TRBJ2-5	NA	TGCAGTGCTATCGGACTAGCGGAGCACCAAGAGACCCAGTACTTC	CSAIGLAEHQETQYF
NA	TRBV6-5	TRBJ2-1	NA	TGTGCCAGCAGCACCTCACATGATCCCTACAATGAGCAGTTCTTC	CASSTSHDPYNEQFF
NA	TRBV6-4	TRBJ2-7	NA	TGTGCCAGATACACCCGGACCTACGAGCAGTACTTC	CARYTRTYEQYF
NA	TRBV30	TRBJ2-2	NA	TGTGCCTCAACGGTCCCGAACACCGGGGAGCTGTTTTTT	CASTVPNTGELFF
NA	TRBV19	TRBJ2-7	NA	TGTGCCAGCGGGGTGCCCTACGAGCAGTACTTC	CASGVPYEQYF
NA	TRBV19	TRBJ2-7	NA	TGTGCCAGTAGTCTTGCGCAGGGACCCTACGAGCAGTACTTC	CASSLAQGPYEQYF
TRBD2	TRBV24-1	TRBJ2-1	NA	TGTGCCACCAGTGACCGAACTAGCGGGGCATCCAATGAGCAGTTCTTC	CATSDRTSGASNEQFF
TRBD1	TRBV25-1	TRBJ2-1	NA	TGTGCCAGCAGTGATCCGGGACAGGGCTCCTACAATGAGCAGTTCTTC	CASSDPGQGSYNEQFF
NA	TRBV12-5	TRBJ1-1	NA	TGTGCTAGTGGGGGAAGGGGGGACACTGAAGCTTTCTTT	CASGGRGDTEAFF
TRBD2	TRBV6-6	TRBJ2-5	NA	TGTGCCAGCAGTTTAGCGGGGAGCCAAGAGACCCAGTACTTC	CASSLAGSQETQYF
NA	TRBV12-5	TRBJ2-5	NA	TGTGCTAGTGGTTTGGGGGGGATCCAAGAGACCCAGTACTTC	CASGLGGIQETQYF
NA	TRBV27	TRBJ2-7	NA	TGTGCCAGCAGTTTAGGAAGGGTAGGCGAGCAGTACTTC	CASSLGRVGEQYF
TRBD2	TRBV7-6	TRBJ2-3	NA	TGTGCCAGCAACTTTGATGCAGCGGGGCCGGGGACAGATACGCAGTATTTT	CASNFDAAGPGTDTQYF
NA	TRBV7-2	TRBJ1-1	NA	TGTGCCAGCACCCCCCAGGGTCCCACGGCTGAAGCTTTCTTT	CASTPQGPTAEAFF
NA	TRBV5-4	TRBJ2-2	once	TGTGCCAGCAGCTCCGGACAGACGAACACCGGGGAGCTGTTTTTT	CASSSGQTNTGELFF
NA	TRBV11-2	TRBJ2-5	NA	TGTGCCAGCAGCCCGAGGGGCAGAATTACACAAGAGACCCAGTACTTC	CASSPRGRITQETQYF
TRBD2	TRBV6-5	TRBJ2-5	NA	TGTGCCAGCAGCTCTAGCGGGGGGGCGCAAGAGACCCAGTACTTC	CASSSSGGAQETQYF
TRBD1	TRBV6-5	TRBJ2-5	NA	TGTGCCAGCAGTTATTCCAGGACAGGCCTGTCAGAAGTCCAAGAGACCCAGTACTTC	CASSYSRTGLSEVQETQYF
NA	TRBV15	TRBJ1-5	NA	TGTGCCACCAGCAGACGCTCCGGAGACAATCAGCCCCAGCATTTT	CATSRRSGDNQPQHF